The 22 T cell receptor beta chains presented below share a single source sample, sequenced in a study of PD-1 blockade in classical Hodgkin lymphoma. Each patient relapsed following autologous stem cell transplantation, and prior brentuximab vedotin exposure differed. Generated by immunoSEQ multiplex PCR, the TCRdb table keeps only in-frame clones and is missing some. The sample lists about 46,000 clones; 65% to 85% were seen once. Sequencing used peripheral blood mononuclear cells (PBMCs), obtained at baseline. The receptors derive from a human donor with classical Hodgkin lymphoma.

The chain joins TRBV6-4 to TRBJ1-1; TRBD1 might be the D (6 bases). Germline CDR1 reads MRHNA; CDR2 reads SNTAGT. V dropped 6 bases and J dropped 1 base, with 15 bases sitting between them. This CDR3 comprises 15 residues. This CDR3 is CASRKEQGANTEAFF. CDR3 in DNA: TGTGCCAGCAGGAAGGAACAGGGCGCGAACACTGAAGCTTTCTTT.

The chain has TRBV6-5 and TRBJ2-3; unclear D gene. The CDR3 has 14 residues. V was shortened by 0 bases and J by 4 bases, with 8 bases between the two germline ends. CDR1 MNHEY and CDR2 SVGAGI come from the germline V gene. In DNA form, the CDR3 reads TGTGCCAGCAGTTACTCGAAATTTTCAGATACGCAGTATTTT. It codes for CASSYSKFSDTQYF.

This clone was detected only a few times. The V and J genes are TRBV19 and TRBJ2-2, with 8 bases identical to TRBD1. CDR1 LNHDA and CDR2 SQIVND come from the germline V gene (reference sequence). V dropped 9 bases and J dropped 3; count of bases not matched to a gene: 6. CDR3 length equals 14 residues. This chain's CDR3 is CASSGTGYTGELFF. CDR3 bases: TGTGCCAGCTCCGGGACAGGATACACCGGGGAGCTGTTTTTT.

In DNA, the CDR3 is TGTGCCAGCACCCCCACAGGCAGGGGTAACACCGGGGAGCTGTTTTTT. This translates into CASTPTGRGNTGELFF. The chain couples TRBV5-4 to TRBJ2-2, with D perhaps TRBD1 (6 bases). The V end was cut by 6 bases, the J end by 2 bases, with 17 bases between. CDR1 and CDR2 from the germline V gene are SGHNT and YYREEE (reference sequence). There are 16 residues in the CDR3.

This clone was seen a few times. The chain couples TRBV5-1 to TRBJ2-7; TRBD1 matches 7 bases. Germline CDR1 SGHRS, CDR2 YFSETQ. V trimming: 1 base; J trimming: 4 bases; junction bases outside the gene matches: 5. The CDR3 has 14 amino acids. The CDR3 loop is CASSLFATGYEQYF. The CDR3 DNA reads TGCGCCAGCAGCTTGTTCGCGACAGGGTACGAGCAGTACTTC.

In its sample, this clone is medium-sized. The chain has TRBV4-1 and TRBJ2-1; D remains ambiguous. The V and J ends lost 1 base and 8 bases respectively, with 12 bases between them. The length of the CDR3 is 14 residues. CDR1 and CDR2 (germline): MGHRA, YSYEKL. The CDR3 loop reads CASSQGGSLDEQFF. In DNA, the CDR3 is TGCGCCAGCAGCCAAGGGGGAAGCTTGGATGAGCAGTTCTTC.

This clone was recorded only once. The chain is built from TRBV11-1 and TRBJ2-7, with a weak D call TRBD2 (6 bases). Deletions cut 1 base from V and 9 bases from J, with 16 bases between. This CDR3 contains 14 residues. Germline lookup yields CDR1 SGHAT and CDR2 FQDESV (reference sequence). Written as DNA, the CDR3 is TGTGCCAGCAGCTTAGAAACGGGAGTGGGTCTGCAGTACTTC. It translates to CASSLETGVGLQYF.

In this sample, this clone turned up once. The chain joins TRBV6-1 to TRBJ1-1, with D unclear. Trimming shortened V by 8 bases and J by 2 bases, and 12 bases separated the two germline ends. CDR1 and CDR2 (germline): MNHNS, SASEGT. The CDR3 has 13 residues. The CDR3 protein is CASSGLLNTEAFF. The CDR3 nucleotides are TGTGCCAGCTCTGGACTTCTTAACACTGAAGCTTTCTTT.

The J gene is TRBJ2-5, the V gene TRBV27; no clear D gene. This CDR3 has 13 residues. Trimming left V 6 bases short and J 7 bases short, with 15 bases between. Per the germline V gene, CDR1 is MNHEY and CDR2 is SMNVEV (reference sequence). DNA of the CDR3: TGTGCCAGCAGCCCCGACTCGTCGGGGACCCAGTACTTC. Translated, it gives CASSPDSSGTQYF.

The table lists this clone with a count of one. This chain joins TRBV19 and TRBJ1-2, with D possibly TRBD1 on 5 matching bases. CDR1 and CDR2 (germline): LNHDA, SQIVND (reference sequence). Between the trimmed V and J ends, which lost 6 bases and 8 bases, there was a span of 16 bases. The CDR3 consists of 13 residues. This CDR3 reads CASRRQRQDGYTF. The CDR3 nucleotides are TGTGCCAGTAGAAGACAGCGCCAAGACGGCTACACCTTC.

The rearrangement links TRBV10-1 to TRBJ2-3, with TRBD2 as a possible D gene (7 bases). The CDR3 loop spans 15 amino acids. V was clipped by 3 bases and J by 1 base, with 11 bases between them. CDR1 WNHNN and CDR2 SYGVQD come from the germline V gene (reference sequence). The CDR3 bases are TGCGCCAGCAGTGATAGGGGGGGCGGCACAGATACGCAGTATTTT. Translating gives CASSDRGGGTDTQYF.

The gene calls are TRBV4-2 and TRBJ2-7; weak D call: TRBD2 (7 bases). The CDR3 has 16 amino acids. The ends were cut back, 0 bases at V and 3 bases at J, with 15 bases in the middle. Germline V gives CDR1 LGHNA, CDR2 YNFKEQ. This CDR3 is CASSQEKAGAHYEQYF. In DNA form, the CDR3 reads TGTGCCAGCAGCCAAGAGAAGGCGGGGGCCCACTACGAGCAGTACTTC.

The rearrangement joins TRBV6-1 to TRBJ2-7, with a possible D match to TRBD2 (7 bases). The CDR3 is 15 amino acids. From germline, CDR1 is MNHNS and CDR2 SASEGT. V gave up 7 bases and J gave up 3 bases, with 19 bases separating them. CDR3 loop: CASKGGGLPHYEQYF. The CDR3 DNA reads TGTGCCAGCAAGGGAGGGGGACTGCCTCACTACGAGCAGTACTTC.

The J gene is TRBJ1-3, the V gene TRBV27; D might be TRBD1 (6 bases). Germline V CDR1 and CDR2: MNHEY, SMNVEV (reference sequence). This CDR3 region has 14 residues. Between the trimmed V and J ends, which lost 6 bases and 4 bases, there was a span of 13 bases. In DNA, the CDR3 is TGTGCCAGCAGCCCCCAGGGGCTAGGAAACACCATATATTTT. Its protein product is CASSPQGLGNTIYF.

The count of this clone is one. The CDR3 reads CASRSGTGGPQPQHF. The CDR3 coding sequence is TGTGCCAGCAGGTCCGGGACAGGGGGGCCTCAGCCCCAGCATTTT. The chain has TRBV2 and TRBJ1-5; 11 positions agree with TRBD1. The CDR3 runs to 15 residues. Germline CDR1 SNHLY, CDR2 FYNNEI. V lost 6 bases and J lost 6; bases outside the gene matches: 7.

The genes are TRBV2 and TRBJ1-1; 9 nucleotides align to TRBD1. CDR1 SNHLY and CDR2 FYNNEI come from the germline V gene. J gave up 5 bases and V 7 bases, and 8 bases lay outside the gene matches. The CDR3 covers 14 residues. The CDR3 protein is CASISTGGITEAFF. DNA for the CDR3: TGTGCCAGCATTAGTACAGGGGGCATTACTGAAGCTTTCTTT.

This clone is classed as large. This sequence joins TRBV7-9 and TRBJ1-1; D remains ambiguous. Germline CDR1 and CDR2: SEHNR and FQNEAQ (reference sequence). The CDR3 spans 13 residues. V was pared by 4 bases and J by 0 bases, with 6 bases between. CDR3 nucleotide sequence: TGTGCCAGCAGCTCGGAAATGAACACTGAAGCTTTCTTT. Protein: CASSSEMNTEAFF.

The CDR3: CASSPSPRTGENEKLFF. In DNA, the CDR3 is TGTGCCAGCTCACCCAGCCCACGGACAGGGGAAAATGAAAAACTGTTTTTT. The rearrangement links TRBV18 to TRBJ1-4; TRBD1 matches 9 bases. This CDR3 is 17 amino acids long. Germline-derived CDR1 and CDR2 are KGHSH and LQKENI. V was pared by 3 bases and J by 5 bases, with 10 bases of the junction left unmatched. The full variable domain, rest sourced from reference TRBV18 and TRBJ1-4, is NAGVMQNPRHLVRRRGQEARLRCSPMKGHSHVYWYRQLPEEGLKFMVYLQKENIIDESGMPKERFSAEFPKEGPSILRIQQVVRGDSAAYFCASSPSPRTGENEKLFFGSGTQLSVL.

Note on this clone: Other DNA sequences in this sample translate to the same CDR3. This rearrangement joins TRBV7-9 to TRBJ1-1; weak D call: TRBD1 (5 bases). This CDR3 is built from 15 residues. The V gene's germline CDR1 is SEHNR and CDR2 FQNEAQ (reference sequence). Trimming stripped 1 base from V and 3 bases from J, with 12 bases between. The CDR3 loop is CASSLEGTWDTEAFF. CDR3 bases: TGTGCCAGCAGCTTAGAAGGGACGTGGGACACTGAAGCTTTCTTT.

The chain has TRBV28 and TRBJ1-1; a weak D match, TRBD1 (5 bases). The V end was cut by 2 bases, the J end by 5 bases, with 12 bases between. This CDR3 is built from 14 residues. Per germline, CDR1 MDHEN and CDR2 SYDVKM. The CDR3 sequence is CASSLPGTRTEAFF. The CDR3, as DNA: TGTGCCAGCAGTTTACCGGGGACTCGGACTGAAGCTTTCTTT.

V is TRBV27 and J is TRBJ1-6; perhaps TRBD1 as D (5 bases). Deletions cut 4 bases from V and 10 bases from J, with 14 bases between. Germline V gene lookup returns CDR1 MNHEY and CDR2 SMNVEV (reference sequence). This CDR3 comprises 14 residues. Here the CDR3 reads CASSSRDGKSPLHF. The CDR3 coding sequence is TGTGCCAGCAGTTCCCGGGACGGTAAATCACCCCTCCACTTT.

Here the CDR3 DNA reads TGTGCCAGCAGCTTAGTAGATAGGGCGGACACCATATATTTT. This encodes CASSLVDRADTIYF. The chain has TRBV7-6 and TRBJ1-3; D gene uncertain. Germline CDR1 reads SGHVS; CDR2 reads FNYEAQ. V lost 1 base and J 8 bases, leaving 12 bases between the germline ends. The CDR3 contains 14 residues.